The following is a T cell receptor beta chain sequence with its context. This specimen comes from a study of human thymus T cells. Measured with immunoSEQ multiplex PCR; TCRdb has only the in-frame clones, and not every one. The sample contains 40,000 to 45,000 clones, around 94% of which appear only once. CDR1 is SGHNT and CDR2 is YYREEE in the germline V gene (reference sequence). V dropped 0 bases and J dropped 8 bases, with 14 bases sitting between them. CDR3 length: 14 residues. The sample taken for sequencing was blood. The receptor's source is a boy under three years old with a congenital heart defect but otherwise immunologically healthy. The J gene is TRBJ1-2, the V gene TRBV5-4; D may be TRBD1 (6 bases). CDR3 amino acids: CASSLVRDIGGYTF. The DNA for the CDR3 is TGTGCCAGCAGCTTGGTGCGGGACATCGGAGGCTACACCTTC.